This TCR beta chain was retrieved from a study of spatial heterogeneity in lung cancer. The CDR3 covers 13 residues. Germline CDR1 is SQVTM and CDR2 is ANQGSEA. V lost 2 bases, J lost 2 bases, and 9 bases lay in between. Via MiXCR, TCRdb re-called the 5' RACE reads, giving one row per CDR3 protein. The sample has a few thousand distinct CDR3 sequences, about a sixth seen once. Time point: sample taken at primary tumor resection. Study-level results: Expanded TCRs classified as ubiquitous or regional were counted, and these counts tracked ubiquitous and regional nonsynonymous mutations, respectively. Expanded alpha and beta TCR counts within tumors tracked tumor mutation counts.

This clonotype was seen just once. Antigen unknown. The receptor comes from a male donor with early-stage non-small cell lung cancer. The chain couples TRBV29-1 to TRBJ2-5, with D possibly being TRBD1 (5 bases). The sequenced sample was lung tumor tissue, obtained at surgery. The CDR3 loop is CSVEPDIQETQYF. Written as DNA, the CDR3 is TGCAGCGTTGAACCGGACATACAAGAGACCCAGTACTTC.